These T cell receptor beta chains were read from a single sample in a study of T cell responses to AZD1222 COVID-19 vaccine. TCRdb's table, derived via immunoSEQ multiplex PCR, lists solely in-frame clones and lacks some. The sample consists of some 170,000 clones, over 85% of them appearing once. The source was peripheral blood, collected on day 0 of AZD1222 vaccination. Every receptor here comes from an adult in good health. The CDR3 runs from the conserved cysteine through the conserved F or W. The order of the fields is V gene, J gene, CDR3 protein.

TRBV5-4	TRBJ2-7	CASSLGGVSYEQYF
TRBV5-1	TRBJ1-2	CASNPPGGYGYTF
TRBV27	TRBJ1-6	CASSLLSRDLQGLGSPLHF
TRBV7-9	TRBJ2-5	CASVAGQPRETQYF
TRBV2	TRBJ1-2	CATTWDRGPNYGYTF
TRBV9	TRBJ1-1	CASRGGQGNTEAFF
TRBV15	TRBJ1-6	CATSGDKGYNSPLHF
TRBV5-5	TRBJ1-1	CASSLAQETEAFF
TRBV7-7	TRBJ2-2	CASSYRRTTGELFF
TRBV6-1	TRBJ2-7	CASSEDRVGEQYF
TRBV27	TRBJ1-2	CASSLLAGDGYTF
TRBV6-5	TRBJ1-1	CASKGTLPNTEAFF
TRBV6-5	TRBJ1-1	CASSYGGWNTEAFF
TRBV27	TRBJ2-4	CASSSGEGAAAKNIQYF
TRBV7-2	TRBJ1-3	CASSAQGGNTIYF
TRBV2	TRBJ1-5	CASGGTDYQPQHF
TRBV10-2	TRBJ2-7	CASPIGDRGPYEQYF
TRBV6-2/TRBV6-3	TRBJ2-3	CASSYARAPTDTQYF
TRBV19	TRBJ1-5	CASSPFYSPNSNQPQHF
TRBV10-3	TRBJ2-3	CAISGTSGRLSTDTQYF
TRBV6-5	TRBJ2-5	CASSYTQDQETQYF
TRBV30	TRBJ1-1	CAWRNRGNTEAFF
TRBV18	TRBJ1-5	CASSPTRDSNQPQHF
TRBV6-5	TRBJ1-1	CASSYPGTMNTEAFF
TRBV5-6	TRBJ1-3	CASSPGTGAGNTIYF
TRBV15	TRBJ2-2	CATSRAELRLAYGELFF
TRBV19	TRBJ1-1	CASSMAQRNTEAFF
TRBV27	TRBJ1-5	CASRGQGLLSNQPQHF
TRBV19	TRBJ1-3	CASKEWGDGNTIYF
TRBV19	TRBJ2-5	CASSTGTGGTQYF
TRBV15	TRBJ2-1	CATSREVPRRNEQFF
TRBV7-9	TRBJ2-5	CASSLGGLAGGRQVTQYF
TRBV5-1	TRBJ1-1	CASSLRQISTEAFF
TRBV27	TRBJ2-2	CASSPQGAGGTGELFF
TRBV5-1	TRBJ2-7	CASSQEGGYEQYF
TRBV6-5	TRBJ1-5	CASSPRVNQPQHF
TRBV6-5	TRBJ2-5	CASTAAGGILETQYF
TRBV30	TRBJ1-4	CAWDGGGGNEKLFF
TRBV6-4	TRBJ2-1	CASSAQLAGGGNEQFF
TRBV5-1	TRBJ2-3	CASSLAISSADTQYF
TRBV6-2/TRBV6-3	TRBJ1-5	CASSYFDYNQPQHF
TRBV4-1	TRBJ2-7	CASSREASYEQYF
TRBV2	TRBJ1-3	CASSEALRDRLSNTIYF
TRBV11-2	TRBJ2-1	CASSPGEAVDSWFF
TRBV5-1	TRBJ1-2	CASSLGQLDYGYTF
TRBV10-2	TRBJ2-7	CASSSGTNLGEQYF
TRBV30	TRBJ1-1	CAWSETLQGTEAFF
TRBV9	TRBJ2-3	CASSVEAPSGLAGLNTDTQYF
TRBV18	TRBJ1-1	CASSHGKAQGAKAEAFF
TRBV7-6	TRBJ1-3	CASSPSGNTIYF
TRBV5-6	TRBJ1-2	CASSLRGGNGYTF